The 20 T cell receptor beta chains reported below all come from one sample, sequenced in a study of graft-versus-host responses after intestinal transplantation. The method was immunoSEQ multiplex PCR; TCRdb's version includes in-frame clones alone and lacks a portion of them. The sample records over 70,000 clones, approximately 94% being singletons. For these TCRs, the target antigens are not known. The source was unstimulated CD8+ T cells sorted from spleen or lymph node cells, collected before intestinal transplant. The origin of the receptors is a human donor who received an intestinal transplant.

The V and J genes are TRBV30 and TRBJ2-7; weak D call: TRBD2 (5 bases). V dropped 3 bases and J dropped 4 bases, with 10 bases sitting between them. This CDR3 contains 12 residues. Germline CDR1 reads GTSNPN; CDR2 reads SVGIG (reference sequence). CDR3 nucleotide sequence: TGTGCCTGGAGCGGGGTGGGGTACGAGCAGTACTTC. Amino acids: CAWSGVGYEQYF.

This chain uses TRBV28 with TRBJ2-5; TRBD1 matches 8 bases. The CDR3 consists of 14 residues. With 6 bases clipped from V and 0 bases from J, the junction kept 3 bases outside the gene matches. Germline values: CDR1 MDHEN, CDR2 SYDVKM. The CDR3 nucleotides read TGTGCCAGCAGACTGGACAGGGACCAAGAGACCCAGTACTTC. As protein: CASRLDRDQETQYF. Filled out from reference TRBV28 and TRBJ2-5, the complete variable domain reads DVKVTQSSRYLVKRTGEKVFLECVQDMDHENMFWYRQDPGLGLRLIYFSYDVKMKEKGDIPEGYSVSREKKERFSLILESASTNQTSMYLCASRLDRDQETQYFGPGTRLLVL.

The chain links TRBV2 to TRBJ2-3; 11 bases line up with TRBD2. J gave up 3 bases and V 4 bases, and 6 bases lay outside the gene matches. The CDR3 is 16 amino acids. CDR1 is SNHLY and CDR2 is FYNNEI in the germline V gene. The CDR3 DNA is TGTGCCAGCAGTGCTGGGACTAGCGGCCCTACAGATACGCAGTATTTT. Protein sequence: CASSAGTSGPTDTQYF. Supplemented by reference TRBV2 and TRBJ2-3, the full variable domain reads EPEVTQTPSHQVTQMGQEVILRCVPISNHLYFYWYRQILGQKVEFLVSFYNNEISEKSEIFDDQFSVERPDGSNFTLKIRSTKLEDSAMYFCASSAGTSGPTDTQYFGPGTRLTVL.

The chain carries TRBV5-1 and TRBJ2-2; 7 bases agree with TRBD1. The junction had 2 bases not matched to a gene; V was cut back by 2 bases and J by 1 base. The CDR3 is 15 residues long. CDR1 and CDR2 (germline): SGHRS, YFSETQ. This CDR3 is CASSFGTVNTGELFF. The CDR3 DNA sequence: TGCGCCAGCAGCTTCGGGACAGTGAACACCGGGGAGCTGTTTTTT.

This chain links TRBV19 with TRBJ2-3, with D possibly TRBD2 on 7 matching bases. Germline CDR1 reads LNHDA; CDR2 reads SQIVND (reference sequence). Trimming stripped 7 bases from V and 3 bases from J, with 20 bases between. CDR3 length: 16 amino acids. The CDR3 loop reads CASTLSPGGGTDTQYF. The CDR3 DNA is TGTGCCAGTACCCTCTCCCCGGGGGGCGGTACAGATACGCAGTATTTT. Supplemented by reference TRBV19 and TRBJ2-3, the full variable domain reads DGGITQSPKYLFRKEGQNVTLSCEQNLNHDAMYWYRQDPGQGLRLIYYSQIVNDFQKGDIAEGYSVSREKKESFPLTVTSAQKNPTAFYLCASTLSPGGGTDTQYFGPGTRLTVL.

V gene TRBV5-8 combines with J gene TRBJ1-3; D is ambiguous. V lost 0 bases to trimming and J lost 0 bases, with 7 bases between them. Per the germline V gene, CDR1 is SGHTS and CDR2 is YDEGEE. The CDR3 extends over 15 amino acids. The CDR3 sequence: CASSLDTSSGNTIYF. CDR3 nucleotide sequence: TGTGCCAGCAGCTTGGACACGAGCTCTGGAAACACCATATATTTT.

The chain recombines TRBV10-2 with TRBJ1-2, with D unresolved. The germline gives CDR1 WSHSY, CDR2 SAAADI. V lost 8 bases to trimming and J lost 4 bases, with 14 bases between them. This CDR3 has 13 residues. Here the CDR3 reads CASPERRVYGYTF. The CDR3 coding sequence is TGCGCCAGCCCGGAGAGGAGGGTCTATGGCTACACCTTC.

V is TRBV25-1 and J is TRBJ2-7; D is undetermined. Trimming shortened V by 2 bases and J by 3 bases, and 8 bases separated the two germline ends. This CDR3 comprises 13 residues. Per germline, CDR1 MGHDK and CDR2 SYGVNS. CDR3 DNA sequence: TGTGCCAGCAGTGAACTCAGGTTCTACGAGCAGTACTTC. This sequence encodes CASSELRFYEQYF.

The J gene is TRBJ1-1, the V gene TRBV15, with D possibly matching TRBD1 (5 bases). Germline CDR1 reads LNHNV; CDR2 reads YYDKDF (reference sequence). Trimming left V 4 bases short and J 4 bases short, with 13 bases between. The CDR3 has 14 amino acids. The CDR3, as DNA: TGTGCCACCAGCAAAGACAGTGGGAGCACTGAAGCTTTCTTT. Translated: CATSKDSGSTEAFF.

This chain connects TRBV6-4 to TRBJ2-3; 11 nucleotides line up with TRBD1. V lost 6 bases and J lost 4; bases outside the gene matches: 6. The CDR3 length is 15 residues. CDR1 MRHNA and CDR2 SNTAGT come from the germline V gene. CDR3: CASSEGQGESDTQYF. CDR3 sequence (DNA): TGTGCCAGCAGCGAGGGACAGGGGGAATCAGATACGCAGTATTTT.

Here the CDR3 DNA reads TGTGCCAGCAGCTTATACGCGGGCTTAAGCTCCTACGAGCAGTACTTC. This codes for CASSLYAGLSSYEQYF. This sequence joins TRBV7-2 and TRBJ2-7, with TRBD2 as a possible D gene (5 bases). V was clipped by 2 bases and J by 0 bases, with 14 bases between them. Germline loops: CDR1 SGHTA, CDR2 FQGNSA. This CDR3 is 16 amino acids long.

The chain uses TRBV27 and TRBJ2-7, with TRBD2 identical over 7 bases. The CDR3 has 14 residues. Germline V lookup: CDR1 MNHEY, CDR2 SMNVEV (reference sequence). The J segment lost 1 base and the V segment lost 6 bases, leaving 6 bases of the junction unmatched. The DNA for the CDR3 is TGTGCCAGCAGCAGGAGAGCGGGATCCTACGAGCAGTACTTC. Its protein is CASSRRAGSYEQYF.

The CDR3 DNA reads as TGTGCCAGTAGTATAGAATCCCCAGAACCGCCGAACACTGAAGCTTTCTTT. Its protein product is CASSIESPEPPNTEAFF. This chain uses TRBV19 with TRBJ1-1; D ambiguous. Germline V gene sequence: CDR1 LNHDA, CDR2 SQIVND (reference sequence). The V end was cut by 0 bases, the J end by 1 base, with 15 bases between. The CDR3 runs to 17 residues.

This clone was seen only once. The CDR3 sequence is CASSLGGTDTQYF. CDR3 coding DNA: TGTGCCAGCAGCTTAGGGGGGACAGATACGCAGTATTTT. This chain connects TRBV7-2 to TRBJ2-3; the D call may be TRBD1 or TRBD2 (5 bases each). The CDR3 has 13 amino acids. Trimming stripped 1 base from V and 3 bases from J, with 5 bases between. The germline V gene has CDR1 SGHTA and CDR2 FQGNSA.

V usage is TRBV4-2 and J usage is TRBJ2-3; 10 bases match TRBD1. From germline, CDR1 is LGHNA and CDR2 YNFKEQ. CDR3 length: 15 residues. With V trimmed by 0 bases and J by 4 bases, 1 base remained unmatched. The CDR3 is CASSQEGQGSDTQYF. The CDR3 coding sequence is TGTGCCAGCAGCCAAGAGGGACAGGGGTCAGATACGCAGTATTTT.

The chain links TRBV30 to TRBJ2-3; 7 positions agree with TRBD2. CDR1 is GTSNPN and CDR2 is SVGIG in the germline V gene (reference sequence). V was pared by 5 bases and J by 3 bases, with 8 bases of the junction left unmatched. This CDR3 has 14 amino acids. The CDR3 coding sequence is TGTGCCTGGCAGACGGGGGGAGTGACAGATACGCAGTATTTT. This translates into CAWQTGGVTDTQYF.

The V call is TRBV11-3, the J call TRBJ2-1; 8 nucleotides align to TRBD2. Germline V gene data show CDR1 as SGHNT and CDR2 as YENEEA. J was trimmed by 10 bases and V by 3 bases; bases with no gene match: 5. The CDR3 is made up of 13 amino acids. Written as DNA, the CDR3 is TGTGCCAGCAGCTTGGGACTAGTCAACGAGCAGTTCTTC. It translates to CASSLGLVNEQFF.

V gene TRBV5-1 combines with J gene TRBJ1-5, with 8 bases lining up with TRBD1. Germline assignment: CDR1 SGHRS and CDR2 YFSETQ. V lost 4 bases to trimming and J lost 0 bases; unmatched junction nucleotides: 3. The CDR3 extends over 15 amino acids. The CDR3 DNA is TGCGCCAGCAGCCGGACAGGGAATAGCAATCAGCCCCAGCATTTT. Amino acid sequence: CASSRTGNSNQPQHF. Together with reference TRBV5-1 and TRBJ1-5, the CDR3 gives the full variable domain: KAGVTQTPRYLIKTRGQQVTLSCSPISGHRSVSWYQQTPGQGLQFLFEYFSETQRNKGNFPGRFSGRQFSNSRSEMNVSTLELGDSALYLCASSRTGNSNQPQHFGDGTRLSIL.

V and J are TRBV28 and TRBJ1-1; 8 bases align to TRBD1. Per germline, CDR1 MDHEN and CDR2 SYDVKM. The length of the CDR3 is 15 residues. With V trimmed by 3 bases and J by 1 base, 4 bases remained unmatched. The CDR3 here is CASSFRGTGNTEAFF. The CDR3, as DNA: TGTGCCAGCAGTTTCAGGGGGACAGGGAACACTGAAGCTTTCTTT.

The rearrangement links TRBV27 to TRBJ2-5; D is unresolved. The V and J ends lost 6 bases and 9 bases respectively, with 14 bases between them. The CDR3 is made up of 12 amino acids. From germline, CDR1 is MNHEY and CDR2 SMNVEV (reference sequence). CDR3: CASSPGDEAQYF. CDR3 DNA: TGTGCCAGCAGCCCCGGCGACGAGGCCCAGTACTTC.